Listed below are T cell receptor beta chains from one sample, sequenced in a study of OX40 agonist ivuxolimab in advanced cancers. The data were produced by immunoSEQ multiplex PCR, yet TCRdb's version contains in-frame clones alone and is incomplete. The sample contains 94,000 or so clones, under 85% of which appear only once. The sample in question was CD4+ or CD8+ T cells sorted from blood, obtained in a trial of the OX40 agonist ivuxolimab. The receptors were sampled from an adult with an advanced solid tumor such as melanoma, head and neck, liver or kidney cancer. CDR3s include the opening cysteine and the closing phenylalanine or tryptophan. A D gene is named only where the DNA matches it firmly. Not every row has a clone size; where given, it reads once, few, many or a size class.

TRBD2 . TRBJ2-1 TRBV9 CASSVRLAGTSSYNEQFF TGTGCCAGCAGCGTAAGGCTAGCGGGGACTAGCTCCTACAATGAGCAGTTCTTC
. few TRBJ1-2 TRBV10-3 CAISERRDDYYGYTF TGTGCCATCAGTGAGCGGCGAGATGACTATTATGGCTACACCTTC
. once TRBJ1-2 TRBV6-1 CASSEVDTIFNGYTF TGTGCCAGCAGTGAGGTGGACACTATCTTCAATGGCTACACCTTC
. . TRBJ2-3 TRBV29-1 CSVDPGGVDTQYF TGCAGCGTTGATCCAGGGGGGGTAGATACGCAGTATTTT
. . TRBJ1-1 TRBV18 CASSPPLVNTEAFF TGTGCCAGCTCACCACCGTTGGTGAACACTGAAGCTTTCTTT
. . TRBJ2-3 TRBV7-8 CASSFLADTQYF TGTGCCAGCAGCTTTCTGGCGGATACGCAGTATTTT
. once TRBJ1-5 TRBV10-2 CASSILPVNQPQHF TGCGCCAGCAGCATTCTCCCAGTAAATCAGCCCCAGCATTTT
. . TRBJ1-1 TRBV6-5 CASSQRATFTEAFF TGTGCCAGCAGTCAACGGGCCACCTTCACTGAAGCTTTCTTT
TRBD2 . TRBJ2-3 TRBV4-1 CASSHRLAATTDTQYF TGCGCCAGCAGCCACCGACTAGCGGCCACCACAGATACGCAGTATTTT
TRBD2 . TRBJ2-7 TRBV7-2 CASSSSGVYEQYF TGTGCCAGCAGCTCTAGCGGGGTATACGAGCAGTACTTC
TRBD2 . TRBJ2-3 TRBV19 CASSFTGLAPSTDTQYF TGTGCCAGTAGTTTCACGGGACTAGCGCCTAGCACAGATACGCAGTATTTT
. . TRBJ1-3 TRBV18 CASSPPLNTIYF TGTGCCAGCTCACCACCCTTAAACACCATATATTTT
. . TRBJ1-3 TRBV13 CASSLGLGGNTIYF TGTGCCAGCAGCTTAGGACTGGGTGGAAACACCATATATTTT
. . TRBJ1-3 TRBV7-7 CASSPAPGGHTIYF TGTGCCAGCAGCCCTGCCCCGGGCGGACACACCATATATTTT
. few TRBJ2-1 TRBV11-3 CASSLGGSYNEQFF TGTGCCAGCAGCTTAGGGGGCTCCTACAATGAGCAGTTCTTC
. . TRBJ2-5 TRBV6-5 CASNQGGQETQYF TGTGCCAGCAATCAGGGGGGTCAAGAGACCCAGTACTTC
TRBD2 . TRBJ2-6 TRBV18 CASSPLPGLAGDPGANVLTF TGTGCCAGCTCACCACTTCCAGGACTAGCGGGAGACCCCGGGGCCAACGTCCTGACTTTC
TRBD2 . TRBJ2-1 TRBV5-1 CASSVAREIDEQFF TGCGCCAGCAGTGTTGCGCGGGAGATCGATGAGCAGTTCTTC
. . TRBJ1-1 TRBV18 CASSPPGAGGTEAFF TGTGCCAGCTCACCCCCGGGGGCAGGAGGGACTGAAGCTTTCTTT
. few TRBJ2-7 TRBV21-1 CASSGLGQGSYEQYF TGTGCCAGCAGCGGGTTGGGACAGGGCTCCTACGAGCAGTACTTC
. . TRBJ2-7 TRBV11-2 CASSRDIDYEQYF TGTGCCAGCAGCCGGGACATCGACTACGAGCAGTACTTC
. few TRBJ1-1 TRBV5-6 CASSPRRQINTEAFF TGTGCCAGCAGCCCGAGACGACAGATCAACACTGAAGCTTTCTTT
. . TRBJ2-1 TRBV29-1 CSVEDRKYYNEQFF TGCAGCGTTGAAGATCGAAAGTACTACAATGAGCAGTTCTTC
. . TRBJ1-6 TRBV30 CAWQDSYYNSPLHF TGTGCCTGGCAGGACAGCTACTATAATTCACCCCTCCACTTT
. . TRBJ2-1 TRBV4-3 CASSLQHGAPNEQFF TGCGCCAGCAGCCTACAGCATGGGGCGCCCAATGAGCAGTTCTTC
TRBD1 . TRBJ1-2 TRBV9 CASSVLTGTGASNYGYTF TGTGCCAGCAGCGTCCTAACCGGGACAGGGGCTTCTAACTATGGCTACACCTTC
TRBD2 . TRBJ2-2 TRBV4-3 CASSQGTSGGGTGELFF TGCGCCAGCAGCCAGGGGACTAGCGGGGGGGGCACCGGGGAGCTGTTTTTT
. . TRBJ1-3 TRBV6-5 CASSSGGSGNTIYF TGTGCCAGCTCCTCGGGGGGCTCTGGAAACACCATATATTTT
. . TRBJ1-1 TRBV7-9 CASSLGEQLTEAFF TGTGCCAGCAGCTTAGGAGAACAGCTCACTGAAGCTTTCTTT
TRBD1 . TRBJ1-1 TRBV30 CAWKGTGPLEAFF TGTGCCTGGAAGGGGACAGGGCCCCTTGAAGCTTTCTTT
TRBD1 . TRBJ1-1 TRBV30 CAWNRGMNTEAFF TGTGCCTGGAACAGGGGGATGAACACTGAAGCTTTCTTT
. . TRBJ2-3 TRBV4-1 CASSQDQPTDTQYF TGCGCCAGCAGCCAAGATCAACCCACAGATACGCAGTATTTT
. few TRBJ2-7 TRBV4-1 CASSPGTTNYEQYF TGCGCCAGCAGTCCCGGGACAACAAACTACGAGCAGTACTTC
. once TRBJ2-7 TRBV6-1 CASSDSGLFYEQYF TGTGCCAGCAGTGATTCAGGGCTCTTTTACGAGCAGTACTTC
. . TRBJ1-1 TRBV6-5 CASLPMGRNTEAFF TGTGCCAGCCTACCGATGGGCCGGAACACTGAAGCTTTCTTT
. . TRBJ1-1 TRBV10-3 CAISESQSAEAFF TGTGCCATCAGTGAGTCTCAAAGCGCTGAAGCTTTCTTT
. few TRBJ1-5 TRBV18 CASSVLGQPQHF TGTGCCAGCTCAGTCCTAGGTCAGCCCCAGCATTTT
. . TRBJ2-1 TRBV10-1 CASSVGFLGRNEQFF TGCGCCAGCAGTGTTGGTTTTTTGGGTCGCAATGAGCAGTTCTTC
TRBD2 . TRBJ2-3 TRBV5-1 CASSLALAGVTDTQYF TGCGCCAGCAGCTTGGCGCTAGCGGGAGTCACAGATACGCAGTATTTT
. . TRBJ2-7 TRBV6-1 CASSGPLTLGYEQYF TGTGCCAGCAGTGGTCCCCTTACGCTAGGCTACGAGCAGTACTTC
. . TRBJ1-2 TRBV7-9 CASSLVLPGAYGYTF TGTGCCAGCAGCTTAGTTCTCCCCGGTGCCTATGGCTACACCTTC
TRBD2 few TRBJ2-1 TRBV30 CAWRGQGPLGEGFF TGTGCCTGGAGGGGCCAAGGTCCCCTTGGGGAGGGGTTCTTC
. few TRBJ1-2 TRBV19 CASGTDYGYTF TGTGCCAGTGGTACTGACTATGGCTACACCTTC
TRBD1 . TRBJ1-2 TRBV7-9 CASSFPAGDRDRYGYTF TGTGCCAGCAGCTTTCCGGCAGGGGACAGGGATAGGTATGGCTACACCTTC
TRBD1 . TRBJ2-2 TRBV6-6 CASSSQGAGGELFF TGTGCCAGCAGTTCACAGGGGGCCGGCGGGGAGCTGTTTTTT
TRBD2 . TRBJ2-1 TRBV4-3 CASSPLAGGGNEQFF TGCGCCAGCAGCCCACTAGCGGGGGGCGGCAATGAGCAGTTCTTC
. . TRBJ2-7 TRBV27 CASSYRYSYEQYF TGTGCCAGCAGTTATAGGTACTCCTACGAGCAGTACTTC
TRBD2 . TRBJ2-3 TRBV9 CASSVGGGGNTQYF TGTGCCAGCAGCGTAGGTGGCGGGGGAAATACGCAGTATTTT
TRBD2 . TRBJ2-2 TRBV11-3 CASSPGTSDFGELFF TGTGCCAGCAGCCCCGGGACTAGCGATTTCGGGGAGCTGTTTTTT
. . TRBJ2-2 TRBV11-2 CASARRGNTGELFF TGTGCCAGCGCCCGCAGGGGGAACACCGGGGAGCTGTTTTTT
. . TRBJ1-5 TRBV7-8 CASSLGPTQPQHF TGTGCCAGCAGCTTAGGACCAACCCAGCCCCAGCATTTT
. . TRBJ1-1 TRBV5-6 CASSLWGGGTEAFF TGTGCCAGCAGCTTGTGGGGAGGAGGCACTGAAGCTTTCTTT
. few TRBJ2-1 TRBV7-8 CASNLPKLNAGDEQFF TGTGCCAGCAACCTCCCAAAACTCAACGCCGGCGATGAGCAGTTCTTC
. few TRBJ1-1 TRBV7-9 CASSRDYPTAFF TGTGCCAGCAGCAGGGACTATCCGACGGCTTTCTTT
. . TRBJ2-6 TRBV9 CASSVWGTGANVLTF TGTGCCAGCAGCGTGTGGGGGACTGGGGCCAACGTCCTGACTTTC